A single sample is the source of the 22 T cell receptor beta chains below, sequenced in a study of response to subunit inactivated influenza vaccine. TCRdb reprocessed the RT-PCR reads with MiXCR, giving one entry per CDR3 protein. This sample has approximately 500,000 distinct CDR3 sequences, with under 15% found just once. This specimen consisted of PBMCs from blood, obtained about 40 days after vaccination. The source is a middle-aged man who received an inactivated influenza vaccine.

This chain uses TRBV6-1 with TRBJ1-4, with D maybe TRBD1 (6 bases). This CDR3 region has 16 residues. Germline CDR1 reads MNHNS; CDR2 reads SASEGT. V dropped 6 bases and J dropped 6 bases, with 20 bases sitting between them. The CDR3 DNA reads as TGTGCCAGCAGCCTTTCGTTAGGGGGAGCAGATGAAAAACTGTTTTTT. It translates to CASSLSLGGADEKLFF.

The V gene is TRBV4-3, the J gene TRBJ2-1, with TRBD1 identical over 9 bases. The length of the CDR3 is 15 residues. Germline loops: CDR1 LGHNA, CDR2 YSLEER. The ends lost 4 bases at V and 4 bases at J; junction bases unmatched: 5. The CDR3 nucleotides are TGCGCCAGCAGCCGAGACAGGGGGTTGTACAATGAGCAGTTCTTC. Amino acid sequence: CASSRDRGLYNEQFF.

At least ten counts were recorded for this clonotype. The chain combines TRBV12-3 or TRBV12-4 with TRBJ2-7, with 8 bases fitting TRBD1. The CDR3 is 14 residues long. The V segment lost 5 bases and the J segment 2 bases; nucleotides outside the gene matches: 5. The CDR3 here is CASSPGQVAYEQYF. The CDR3 DNA is TGTGCCAGCAGTCCGGGACAGGTAGCCTACGAGCAGTACTTC.

This rearrangement joins TRBV7-2 to TRBJ2-3; 14 positions match TRBD2. CDR1 and CDR2 (germline): SGHTA, FQGNSA. The CDR3 runs to 16 residues. Trimming at V came to 1 base and at J to 5 bases, leaving 2 bases not matched to a gene. CDR3 DNA sequence: TGTGCCAGCAGCTTAGAGGGACTAGCGGGGGTAGATACGCAGTATTTT. This encodes CASSLEGLAGVDTQYF.

This clonotype has only a few counts. This chain links TRBV5-1 with TRBJ1-1; 9 nucleotides agree with TRBD1. Germline CDR1 reads SGHRS; CDR2 reads YFSETQ. The CDR3 totals 15 residues. The trim removed 3 bases at V and 6 bases at J, leaving 9 bases unmatched. The CDR3, as DNA: TGCGCCAGCAGCTCCGGGGGACAGGGTTATGCTGAAGCTTTCTTT. This codes for CASSSGGQGYAEAFF.

Regarding this clonotype: One end of the junction varies from germline; a read error may be responsible. The chain combines TRBV3-1 with TRBJ2-6, with 8 bases identical to TRBD1. Germline assignment: CDR1 LGHDT and CDR2 YNNKEL (reference sequence). This CDR3 comprises 18 residues. The CDR3 is CTSSRDLGQGSGANVLTF. CDR3 sequence (DNA): TGTACCAGCAGTCGAGACTTAGGACAGGGTTCAGGGGCCAACGTCCTGACTTTC.

This clonotype has a handful of counts. CDR3 residues: CASSTDRGATEAFF. CDR3 nucleotides: TGTGCCAGCAGCACCGACAGGGGGGCCACTGAAGCTTTCTTT. The J gene is TRBJ1-1, the V gene TRBV12-3 or TRBV12-4, with 9 bases matching TRBD1. The CDR3 spans 14 residues. V was clipped by 6 bases and J by 4 bases; unmatched bases: 6.

Of note for this clonotype: The junction departs from the called germline gene at one end, perhaps through a read error. The chain couples TRBV20-1 to TRBJ2-7; weak D call: TRBD2 (5 bases). The germline V gene encodes CDR1 DFQATT and CDR2 SNEGSKA (reference sequence). The CDR3 runs to 14 residues. For the CDR3, the DNA is TGCAGTGCTAATTGGAGGTCAAGCTCCTACGAACAGTACTTC. It translates to CSANWRSSSYEQYF.

The chain joins TRBV20-1 to TRBJ1-6; D is undetermined. Looked up from germline, CDR1 is DFQATT and CDR2 is SNEGSKA (reference sequence). This CDR3 contains 17 residues. Trimming stripped 0 bases from V and 0 bases from J, with 12 bases between. CDR3 region: CSARDGSDSSYNSPLHF. CDR3 nucleotides: TGCAGTGCTAGAGATGGCTCAGATAGCTCCTATAATTCACCCCTCCACTTT.

The chain is built from TRBV3-1 and TRBJ1-1; TRBD1 matches at 8 bases. CDR3 length: 13 amino acids. Germline-derived CDR1 and CDR2 are LGHDT and YNNKEL (reference sequence). The V and J ends lost 3 bases and 4 bases, in that order; junction bases with no gene match: 1. The CDR3 protein is CASSHTGGTEAFF. CDR3 nucleotides: TGTGCCAGCAGCCATACAGGGGGCACTGAAGCTTTCTTT. Full variable domain (rest looked up from reference TRBV3-1 and TRBJ1-1): DTAVSQTPKYLVTQMGNDKSIKCEQNLGHDTMYWYKQDSKKFLKIMFSYNNKELIINETVPNRFSPKSPDKAHLNLHINSLELGDSAVYFCASSHTGGTEAFFGQGTRLTVV.

The CDR3 DNA sequence: TGTGCCAGCTCACCACCAAGATCTAGCACAGATACGCAGTATTTT. It codes for CASSPPRSSTDTQYF. The chain combines TRBV18 with TRBJ2-3; D unresolved. CDR3 length equals 15 residues. V lost 0 bases and J 0 bases, leaving 7 bases between the germline ends. The germline V gene encodes CDR1 KGHSH and CDR2 LQKENI. The whole variable domain, remainder taken from reference TRBV18 and TRBJ2-3, is NAGVMQNPRHLVRRRGQEARLRCSPMKGHSHVYWYRQLPEEGLKFMVYLQKENIIDESGMPKERFSAEFPKEGPSILRIQQVVRGDSAAYFCASSPPRSSTDTQYFGPGTRLTVL.

This chain's CDR3 is CASTYTAGRTGELFF. The CDR3 bases are TGTGCCAGCACCTATACAGCGGGAAGGACCGGGGAGCTGTTTTTT. V usage is TRBV7-2 and J usage is TRBJ2-2; 7 positions match TRBD2. The V gene end was trimmed by 7 bases and the J gene end by 5 bases; junction bases not matched to a gene: 10. Looked up from germline, CDR1 is SGHTA and CDR2 is FQGNSA. This CDR3 region has 15 residues.

The gene calls are TRBV5-1 and TRBJ2-5; the match to TRBD1 covers 8 bases. The CDR3 sequence is 15 residues long. From germline, CDR1 is SGHRS and CDR2 YFSETQ. The V segment lost 5 bases and the J segment 5 bases; nucleotides outside the gene matches: 11. The CDR3 nucleotides read TGCGCCAGCAGATCCGACAGGGGCGGAGGCGAGACCCAGTACTTC. It codes for CASRSDRGGGETQYF.

This clonotype was seen a few times. The chain recombines TRBV15 with TRBJ2-5; 8 positions match TRBD1. V dropped 2 bases and J dropped 5; count of bases not matched to a gene: 7. Per germline, CDR1 LNHNV and CDR2 YYDKDF (reference sequence). The CDR3 runs 15 residues. The CDR3 loop is CATSRTRQGIETQYF. The CDR3 bases are TGTGCCACCAGCAGAACCAGACAGGGGATTGAGACCCAGTACTTC.

The chain links TRBV7-9 to TRBJ2-7; TRBD1 or TRBD2 may be the D gene (5 bases each). This CDR3 has 15 residues. The V gene's germline CDR1 is SEHNR and CDR2 FQNEAQ (reference sequence). V was cut by 2 bases and J by 5 bases, with 16 bases left in between. The CDR3 region is CASSLPHRDLNEQYF. CDR3 DNA: TGTGCCAGCAGCTTACCCCACCGGGACCTTAACGAGCAGTACTTC.

This clonotype showed up just a few times. The chain recombines TRBV28 with TRBJ2-3, with TRBD2 matching over 14 bases. The V gene end was trimmed by 4 bases and the J gene end by 7 bases; junction bases not matched to a gene: 7. CDR1 and CDR2 from the germline V gene are MDHEN and SYDVKM. The CDR3 extends over 16 amino acids. Here the CDR3 reads CASSSPGLAGDHTQYF. CDR3 bases: TGTGCCAGCAGTTCACCGGGACTAGCGGGGGATCATACGCAGTATTTT.

This clonotype was picked up a small number of times. This chain connects TRBV3-1 to TRBJ2-5, with TRBD1 identical over 10 bases. V lost 4 bases and J lost 4; bases outside the gene matches: 9. The CDR3 is 16 amino acids. Germline loops: CDR1 LGHDT, CDR2 YNNKEL (reference sequence). In DNA, the CDR3 is TGTGCCAGCAGCCTCCCCCCGGGACAGGGGATAGAGACCCAGTACTTC. Protein sequence: CASSLPPGQGIETQYF.

The chain links TRBV7-7 to TRBJ2-1, with D perhaps TRBD2 (6 bases). Trimming shortened V by 6 bases and J by 1 base, and 13 bases separated the two germline ends. From germline, CDR1 is SSHAT and CDR2 FNYEAQ (reference sequence). This CDR3 is built from 15 residues. The CDR3 DNA reads TGTGCCAGCAGAAGTAGCGGCAGATCCTACAATGAGCAGTTCTTC. The encoded protein is CASRSSGRSYNEQFF.

This clonotype has just a few counts. J is TRBJ2-2 and V is TRBV12-3 or TRBV12-4, with a possible D match to TRBD2 (7 bases). Between the trimmed V and J ends, which lost 7 bases and 5 bases, there was a span of 14 bases. The CDR3 spans 14 residues. CDR3 residues: CASMRGRETGELFF. For the CDR3, the DNA is TGTGCCAGCATGCGGGGGCGCGAAACCGGGGAGCTGTTTTTT.

This clonotype has just a few counts. This rearrangement joins TRBV18 to TRBJ2-5, with TRBD2 identical over 9 bases. CDR1 is KGHSH and CDR2 is LQKENI in the germline V gene. V shed 3 bases and J 1 base; nucleotides not matched to a gene: 3. The CDR3 covers 15 residues. The chain's CDR3 is CASSPSSGTQETQYF. The CDR3, as DNA: TGTGCCAGCTCACCCTCTAGCGGGACCCAAGAGACCCAGTACTTC. Using reference TRBV18 and TRBJ2-5 for the parts outside the CDR3, the full variable domain is NAGVMQNPRHLVRRRGQEARLRCSPMKGHSHVYWYRQLPEEGLKFMVYLQKENIIDESGMPKERFSAEFPKEGPSILRIQQVVRGDSAAYFCASSPSSGTQETQYFGPGTRLLVL.

The chain uses TRBV20-1 and TRBJ2-7; the match to TRBD1 covers 7 bases. V shed 4 bases, J shed 5 bases, and the junction held 11 bases outside the gene matches. This CDR3 is built from 14 residues. CDR1 is DFQATT and CDR2 is SNEGSKA in the germline V gene (reference sequence). Written as DNA, the CDR3 is TGCAGTGCTAAGAAGACAGGGCTGAGAAACGAGCAGTACTTC. Encoded protein: CSAKKTGLRNEQYF.

The chain links TRBV6-1 to TRBJ2-3; 8 bases line up with TRBD1. This CDR3 spans 14 amino acids. Trimming removed 5 bases from V and 4 bases from J; junction bases left unmatched: 5. Germline V gene data show CDR1 as MNHNS and CDR2 as SASEGT. Written as DNA, the CDR3 is TGTGCCAGCAGTACACGGACAGGGTCAGATACGCAGTATTTT. Translating it yields CASSTRTGSDTQYF.